This T cell receptor (beta chain) comes out of a study of CD8 T cell repertoires and HIV-1 epitope variants (dated by TCRdb to the early 2020s). About the study as a whole: In separate culture wells, T cells were stimulated with each of twenty-five peptides that represented autologous and known Gag and Nef epitope variants. The epitopes tested were three Gag epitope families plus Nef HW9 and YT9. Among the control conditions were a peptide pool of CMV, EBV and flu, the Ebola AY9 epitope serving as a negative control, and a well with no peptide. A total of 83 T cell cultures were run, with each culture condition done in triplicate except for one peptide, which was done in duplicate. For roughly 10 days the cultures were kept in IMDM with gentamicin, and on days 3 and 7 half of the media was changed with IL-2, IL-7 and IL-15 added. An aliquot of 1M T cells was set aside as an uncultured baseline condition, separate from the roughly 84 T cell cultures. T cells were enriched with the EasySep Human T Cell Enrichment Kit and co-cultured with equal numbers of autologous T cell-negative cells as antigen-presenting cells.

Concerning this clone: Its binding antigen is unknown. Base-call qualities are not available, and no considerably larger clone is one nucleotide away.

The EasySep Human CD8+ T Cell Enrichment Kit was used on day 10 to isolate CD8+ T cells from every culture. Sequencing of TCR beta CDR3 regions was performed at survey depth on the immunoSEQ platform. The QIAamp DNA micro kit was used to extract genomic DNA from every cultured and uncultured CD8+ T cell population. The authors processed their data as follows. Any sample with under 5,000 productive reads was excluded, and this exclusion removed about 6.5% of the roughly 80 cultures stimulated with HIV peptides. Sequences were trimmed to CDR3 by a MANAFEST web app, and nonproductive sequences, CDR3s under 5 amino acids, and sequences not starting with C or ending with F/W were removed. To count as antigen-specific, a clonotype had to be expanded in at least 2 of 3 replicates compared with the no-peptide control at FDR 0.01, and only within one epitope family. A specific clonotype also had to show a frequency at least fivefold higher than in wells stimulated with peptides from other epitope families. The immuneACCESS repertoire file appears here via TCRdb, limited to in-frame rearrangements. These files lack a portion of the clones; in checked studies, under half of the deficit traces to unresolved V genes, and the cause of the others is not known. The D gene and trimming were derived from the DNA, and the V and J assignments and clone size from that table. Within this sample are several thousand clones, with about three fifths of them counted one time only. Clones ranked in the top ten supply more than 35% of the sample.

Beyond this particular receptor, the publication reports: The study identified about nine antigen-specific TCR beta clonotypes, over 5 of which appeared to be cross-reactive for autologous or known escape epitope variants. Only TCR beta chains were identified by the assay, and proliferation to antigen, not T cell function or cytokine profile, was indicated. About 5 clonotypes recognized the Nef KF9 family and one clonotype recognized the HW9 family, while no responses to the TAALDMSHF plasma variant were seen.

The sample comprised cultured CD8+ T cells derived from PBMCs. This sequence originates from a male donor with HIV.

In nucleotides, the sequence is TGTGCCAGCAGTCCGACAGGGCTTTTTAATGAAAAACTGTTTTTT. This translates into CASSPTGLFNEKLFF. Here the chain combines TRBV28 and TRBJ1-4, with 7 bases in between that match TRBD1. Trimming takes 5 bases off V and 4 bases off J; junction bases not matched to a gene: 7. CDR1 MDHEN and CDR2 SYDVKM were looked up in the germline V gene. The CDR3 spans 15 residues, from the cysteine through the phenylalanine. CDR3 DNA only is kept here, 45 bases in frame from base 1. The reference TRBV28 and TRBJ1-4 proteins fill in what lies around the CDR3, so the full variable domain reads DVKVTQSSRYLVKRTGEKVFLECVQDMDHENMFWYRQDPGLGLRLIYFSYDVKMKEKGDIPEGYSVSREKKERFSLILESASTNQTSMYLCASSPTGLFNEKLFFGSGTQLSVL.